This T cell receptor beta chain was sequenced for a study of a mutant IDH1 vaccine in newly diagnosed glioma. Background on the study: Earlier treatment was radiotherapy, temozolomide, or both, with most getting both. Findings and limits, study-wide: Of the patients, less than 95% had vaccine-induced immune responses.

The table lists this clone with a count of one. What it binds is unknown. Clones were read by immunoSEQ multiplex PCR, and TCRdb kept only the in-frame ones, dropping some. Here the sample spans over 60,000 clones, roughly four fifths being singletons. The junction had 5 bases not matched to a gene; V was cut back by 5 bases and J by 2 bases. CDR1 and CDR2 from the germline V gene are SGHAT and FQNNGV. The CDR3 runs 15 residues. As to time point: week 35, safety follow-up. Every vaccine dose comprised 300 ug of mutant IDH1 20-mer peptide plus topical imiquimod. The receptor's source is a man aged 35 to 55 with glioma. The rearrangement uses TRBV11-2 and TRBJ2-2; TRBD1 matches 7 bases. The specimen was PBMCs, collected from a glioma patient whose treatment included an IDH1 peptide vaccine. CDR3 coding DNA: TGTGCCAGCAGCCAGACAGGGATAAACACCGGGGAGCTGTTTTTT. It encodes CASSQTGINTGELFF.